This TCR beta chain was retrieved from a study of T cells in Graves' hyperthyroidism and ophthalmopathy. This clonotype appeared a few times. The study left out patients who had uncontrolled infection, other autoimmune disease, pregnancy or lactation. TCR beta CDR3 region amplification was performed from RNA transcripts. The primer set for the first-round RT-PCR of the TCR CDR3 was HTBI. Each CDR3 protein is one row after TCRdb ran MiXCR on the multiplex PCR reads. The table includes over 700,000 distinct CDR3 sequences, 35% to 45% detected once. V dropped 5 bases and J dropped 2; count of bases not matched to a gene: 4. The CDR3 contains 15 residues. Germline V gives CDR1 SGHRS, CDR2 YFSETQ.

V usage is TRBV5-1 and J usage is TRBJ2-6, with 7 bases that match TRBD1. The sample consisted of blood. The receptor's source is a young man with Graves' hyperthyroidism. The CDR3 region is CASSIGGPGANVLTF. CDR3 nucleotide sequence: TGCGCCAGCAGTATAGGGGGCCCTGGGGCCAACGTCCTGACTTTC.